One and the same sample provided the 9 T cell receptor beta chains below, sequenced in a study of blood T cells in healthy people across ages. Then a second PCR, running about 6 to 11 cycles, was carried out with a sample-barcoded 5' primer and a J-beta primer mix. TCRdb ran MiXCR on the 5' RACE reads and lists one entry per CDR3 protein. Here the sample spans about 1.1 million distinct CDR3 sequences, roughly two fifths being singletons. The sample comprised blood. The receptors stem from a man younger than 30 in good health.

Note on this clonotype: The junction does not match germline at one end; this may be a read error. The chain is built from TRBV3-1 and TRBJ2-2; no clear D. Germline assignment: CDR1 LGHDT and CDR2 YNNKEL (reference sequence). CDR3 length equals 15 residues. CDR3 DNA sequence: TGTGCCAGCACCCAAGTCGCGGCGAACACCGGGGAGCTGTTTTTT. As protein: CASTQVAANTGELFF.

The rearrangement joins TRBV3-1 to TRBJ1-2; D remains unclear. Between the trimmed V and J ends, which lost 1 base and 3 bases, there was a span of 15 bases. This CDR3 has 16 residues. CDR1 is LGHDT, CDR2 YNNKEL, per germline (reference sequence). Written as DNA, the CDR3 is TGTGCCAGCAGCCAAGCAAGGGTTCGCTACTACTATGGCTACACCTTC. This sequence encodes CASSQARVRYYYGYTF.

The sample holds a few counts of this clonotype. This rearrangement joins TRBV20-1 to TRBJ1-2; 7 bases line up with TRBD1. Trimming took 3 bases from V and 4 from J; bases not matched to a gene: 5. The germline gives CDR1 DFQATT, CDR2 SNEGSKA (reference sequence). The CDR3 is made up of 13 amino acids. The CDR3 is CSARTGIGYGYTF. Here the CDR3 DNA reads TGCAGTGCTAGGACAGGGATAGGCTATGGCTACACCTTC.

This clonotype was recorded at least ten times. A read error may account for a junction end that differs from germline. This sequence joins TRBV4-3 and TRBJ1-1, with 7 bases aligning to TRBD1. CDR3 size: 14 residues. Germline values: CDR1 LGHNA, CDR2 YSLEER. The CDR3 is CASSRGQVNTEAFF. In DNA form, the CDR3 reads TGTGCCAGCAGCCGCGGACAGGTTAACACTGAAGCTTTCTTT.

This clonotype was counted many times. The chain couples TRBV30 to TRBJ1-2; D is undetermined. CDR3 size: 12 residues. V lost 0 bases to trimming and J lost 5 bases, with 7 bases between them. Per germline, CDR1 GTSNPN and CDR2 SVGIG (reference sequence). The CDR3 loop is CAWSVMGYGYTF. Here the CDR3 DNA reads TGTGCCTGGAGTGTAATGGGTTATGGCTACACCTTC. Full variable domain (missing parts from reference TRBV30 and TRBJ1-2): SQTIHQWPATLVQPVGSPLSLECTVEGTSNPNLYWYRQAAGRGLQLLFYSVGIGQISSEVPQNLSASRPQDRQFILSSKKLLLSDSGFYLCAWSVMGYGYTFGSGTRLTVV.

In this sample, this clonotype turned up a few times. This chain uses TRBV20-1 with TRBJ1-1; 7 bases fit TRBD1. The CDR3 loop spans 18 amino acids. Trimming at V came to 3 bases and at J to 1 base, leaving 17 bases not matched to a gene. Per germline, CDR1 DFQATT and CDR2 SNEGSKA (reference sequence). The CDR3 here is CSASPPPQGVERNTEAFF. Here the CDR3 DNA reads TGCAGTGCTAGCCCCCCGCCGCAGGGGGTCGAGCGGAACACTGAAGCTTTCTTT.

This clonotype has more than one count but fewer than ten. V usage is TRBV10-3 and J usage is TRBJ1-1; a weak D match, TRBD1 (5 bases). The CDR3 covers 15 residues. The germline V gene encodes CDR1 ENHRY and CDR2 SYGVKD. V lost 0 bases to trimming and J lost 6 bases, with 14 bases between them. CDR3 residues: CAISESGGVVAEAFF. CDR3 nucleotide sequence: TGTGCCATCAGTGAGTCGGGGGGGGTAGTCGCTGAAGCTTTCTTT.

This rearrangement joins TRBV6-6 to TRBJ1-5, with 8 nucleotides matching TRBD1. CDR3 length: 15 residues. The junction had 8 bases not matched to a gene; V was cut back by 8 bases and J by 2 bases. The germline V gene encodes CDR1 MNHNY and CDR2 SVGAGI (reference sequence). Here the CDR3 reads CASADQGAGNQPQHF. CDR3 coding DNA: TGTGCCAGCGCTGATCAGGGGGCGGGCAATCAGCCCCAGCATTTT.

This clonotype was observed a single time. The CDR3 DNA reads TGTGCCAGCAGCGTGTGGACAGGGGGCCTGGCTGAAGCTTTCTTT. It specifies CASSVWTGGLAEAFF. This chain joins TRBV9 and TRBJ1-1; 11 bases map to TRBD1. This CDR3 is 15 amino acids long. Germline CDR1 SGDLS, CDR2 YYNGEE. Trimming removed 2 bases from V and 6 bases from J; junction bases left unmatched: 6. The full variable domain, with the rest looked up from reference TRBV9 and TRBJ1-1, is DSGVTQTPKHLITATGQRVTLRCSPRSGDLSVYWYQQSLDQGLQFLIQYYNGEERAKGNILERFSAQQFPDLHSELNLSSLELGDSALYFCASSVWTGGLAEAFFGQGTRLTVV.